This passage covers 7 T cell receptor beta chains from one sample sequenced in a study of post-analysis software for immune sequencing data. Their antigens remain unidentified. Study-wide findings and caveats: The study found TRBV5-6, TRBV5-1 and TRBV20-1 among about five TRBV segments more frequent in patients than controls.

Sequencing libraries made from TCR beta cDNA carried unique molecular identifiers. In TCRdb, the PCR reads were re-called with MiXCR into one record per CDR3 protein. Here the sample spans about 430,000 distinct CDR3 sequences, 39% being singletons. Material for sequencing was blood. These receptors all stem from a girl aged 2-10 years with multiple sclerosis.

The chain couples TRBV3-1 to TRBJ2-3; possibly TRBD2 for D (5 bases). The germline V and J ends were trimmed by 4 bases and 4 bases, with 21 bases remaining between them. This CDR3 spans 17 amino acids. Germline V CDR1 and CDR2: LGHDT, YNNKEL (reference sequence). CDR3 in DNA: TGTGCCAGCAGCCGACTTGAGCGGAGACTTAGCGCAGATACGCAGTATTTT. As protein: CASSRLERRLSADTQYF.

The chain has TRBV20-1 and TRBJ2-7; TRBD1 might be the D (5 bases). The CDR3 consists of 14 residues. V was shortened by 4 bases and J by 0 bases, with 13 bases between the two germline ends. Germline V gives CDR1 DFQATT, CDR2 SNEGSKA (reference sequence). The CDR3 bases are TGCAGTGCTAACCCCCAGGGCAGCTCCTACGAGCAGTACTTC. Protein product: CSANPQGSSYEQYF.

This chain links TRBV6-2 or TRBV6-3 with TRBJ2-1, with 9 positions matching TRBD1. Germline V gives CDR1 MNHEY, CDR2 SVGEGT. The CDR3 sequence is 17 residues long. With 2 bases clipped from V and 13 bases from J, the junction kept 18 bases outside the gene matches. CDR3 loop: CASSYLEGQGREGLQFF. The CDR3 region has the DNA TGTGCCAGCAGTTACCTCGAGGGACAGGGAAGGGAAGGTCTACAGTTCTTC.

This clonotype was seen only a few times. The chain combines TRBV20-1 with TRBJ2-7; D is uncertain. Germline-derived CDR1 and CDR2 are DFQATT and SNEGSKA (reference sequence). There are 15 residues in the CDR3. The V and J ends lost 2 bases and 4 bases respectively, with 18 bases between them. CDR3 bases: TGCAGTGCTAGACTCTCTGGTGAGCTTATGTACGAGCAGTACTTC. It specifies CSARLSGELMYEQYF.

The V and J genes are TRBV25-1 and TRBJ2-5; tentative D call: TRBD1 (5 bases). Deletions cut 3 bases from V and 2 bases from J, with 13 bases between. This CDR3 has 15 residues. Germline V gene lookup returns CDR1 MGHDK and CDR2 SYGVNS. The CDR3 DNA reads TGTGCCAGCAGTGACCGGATGACAGAACAAGAGACCCAGTACTTC. It translates to CASSDRMTEQETQYF.

The CDR3 loop is CASSFQGGLSSYEQYF. The CDR3 DNA follows: TGTGCCAGCAGCTTTCAGGGAGGGCTGAGCTCCTACGAGCAGTACTTC. V gene TRBV7-9 combines with J gene TRBJ2-7; TRBD2 aligns across 7 bases. This CDR3 is 16 amino acids long. Looked up from germline, CDR1 is SEHNR and CDR2 is FQNEAQ (reference sequence). V lost 3 bases to trimming and J lost 0 bases; unmatched junction nucleotides: 8.

By sample share, this clonotype is medium-sized. V and J are TRBV5-1 and TRBJ2-7, with 10 bases aligning to TRBD2. V lost 0 bases and J lost 2; bases outside the gene matches: 2. Per the germline V gene, CDR1 is SGHRS and CDR2 is YFSETQ. The CDR3 is made up of 15 amino acids. The CDR3 is CASSLVSGGPYEQYF. The DNA for the CDR3 is TGCGCCAGCAGCTTGGTTAGCGGGGGGCCCTACGAGCAGTACTTC. Looking up the rest from reference TRBV5-1 and TRBJ2-7 gives the full variable domain: KAGVTQTPRYLIKTRGQQVTLSCSPISGHRSVSWYQQTPGQGLQFLFEYFSETQRNKGNFPGRFSGRQFSNSRSEMNVSTLELGDSALYLCASSLVSGGPYEQYFGPGTRLTVT.